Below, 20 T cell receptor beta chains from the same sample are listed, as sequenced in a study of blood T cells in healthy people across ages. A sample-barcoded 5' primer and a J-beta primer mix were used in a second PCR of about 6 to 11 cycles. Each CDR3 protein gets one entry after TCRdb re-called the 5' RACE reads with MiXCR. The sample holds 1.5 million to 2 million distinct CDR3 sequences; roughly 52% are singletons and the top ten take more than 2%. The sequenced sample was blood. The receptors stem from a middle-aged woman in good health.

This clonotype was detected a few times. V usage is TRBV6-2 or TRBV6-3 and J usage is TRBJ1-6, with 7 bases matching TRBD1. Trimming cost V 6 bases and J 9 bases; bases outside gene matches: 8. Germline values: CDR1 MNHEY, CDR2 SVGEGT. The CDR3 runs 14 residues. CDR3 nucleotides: TGTGCCAGCAGGCCGACAGGGAAAGGTTCACCCCTCCACTTT. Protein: CASRPTGKGSPLHF.

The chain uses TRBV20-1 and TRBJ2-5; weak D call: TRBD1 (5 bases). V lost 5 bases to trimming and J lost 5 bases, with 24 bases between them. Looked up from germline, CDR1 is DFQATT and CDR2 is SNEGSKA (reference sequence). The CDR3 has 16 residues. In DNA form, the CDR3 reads TGCAGTGCTCCTACATGGCAGGGAAGAAGTTGGGAGACCCAGTACTTC. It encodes CSAPTWQGRSWETQYF.

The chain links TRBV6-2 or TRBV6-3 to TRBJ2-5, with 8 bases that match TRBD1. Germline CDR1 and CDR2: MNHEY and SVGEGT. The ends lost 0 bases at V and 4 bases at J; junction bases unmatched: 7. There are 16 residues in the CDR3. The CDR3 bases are TGTGCCAGCAGTTACTCAGGACAGGGCCCGCGAGAGACCCAGTACTTC. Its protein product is CASSYSGQGPRETQYF.

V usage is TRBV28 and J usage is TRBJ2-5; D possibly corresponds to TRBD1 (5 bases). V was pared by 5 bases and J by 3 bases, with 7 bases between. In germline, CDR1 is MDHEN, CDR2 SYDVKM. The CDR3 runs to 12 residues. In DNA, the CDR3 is TGTGCCAGCAGTGAGGACAAAGAGACCCAGTACTTC. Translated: CASSEDKETQYF.

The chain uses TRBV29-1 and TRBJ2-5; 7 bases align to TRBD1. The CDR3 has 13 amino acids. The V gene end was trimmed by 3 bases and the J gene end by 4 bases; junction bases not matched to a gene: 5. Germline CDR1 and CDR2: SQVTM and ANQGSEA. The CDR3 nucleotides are TGCAGCGTTGATCGGGCAGGGGGAGAGACCCAGTACTTC. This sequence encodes CSVDRAGGETQYF.

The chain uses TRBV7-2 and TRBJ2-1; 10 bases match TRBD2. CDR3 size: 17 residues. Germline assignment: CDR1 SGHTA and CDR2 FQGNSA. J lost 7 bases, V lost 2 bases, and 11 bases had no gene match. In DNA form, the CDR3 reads TGTGCCAGCAGCTTAAGGTCTGCCCTAGCGGGAGAGAATGAGCAGTTCTTC. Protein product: CASSLRSALAGENEQFF.

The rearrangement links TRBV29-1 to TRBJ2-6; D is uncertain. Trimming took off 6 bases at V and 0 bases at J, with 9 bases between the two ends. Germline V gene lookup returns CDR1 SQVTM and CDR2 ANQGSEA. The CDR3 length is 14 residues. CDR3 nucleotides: TGCAGCGTCAACGGTGACTCTGGGGCCAACGTCCTGACTTTC. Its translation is CSVNGDSGANVLTF.

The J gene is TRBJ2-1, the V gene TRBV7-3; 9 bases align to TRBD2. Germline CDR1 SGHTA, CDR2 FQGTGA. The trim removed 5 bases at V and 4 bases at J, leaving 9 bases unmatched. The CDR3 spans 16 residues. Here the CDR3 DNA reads TGTGCCAGCAGCCCGGTCGCGGGGGGGAATTACAATGAGCAGTTCTTC. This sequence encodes CASSPVAGGNYNEQFF.

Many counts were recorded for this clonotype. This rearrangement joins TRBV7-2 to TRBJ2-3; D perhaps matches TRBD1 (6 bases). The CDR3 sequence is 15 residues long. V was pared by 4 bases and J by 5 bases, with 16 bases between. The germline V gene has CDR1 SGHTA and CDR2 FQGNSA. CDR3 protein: CASSSHQGHGDTQYF. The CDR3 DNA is TGTGCCAGCAGCTCCCACCAGGGGCATGGAGATACGCAGTATTTT.

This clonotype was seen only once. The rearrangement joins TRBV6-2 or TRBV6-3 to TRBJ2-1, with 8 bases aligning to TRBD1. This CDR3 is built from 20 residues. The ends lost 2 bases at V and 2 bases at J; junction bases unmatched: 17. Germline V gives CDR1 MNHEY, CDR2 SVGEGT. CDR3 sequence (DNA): TGTGCCAGCAGTTACGGTAGGACAGGGTTACCCCAGCGGACCTACAATGAGCAGTTCTTC. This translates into CASSYGRTGLPQRTYNEQFF.

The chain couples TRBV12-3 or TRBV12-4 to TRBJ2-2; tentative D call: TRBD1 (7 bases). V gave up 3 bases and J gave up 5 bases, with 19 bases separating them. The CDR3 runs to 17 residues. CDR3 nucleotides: TGTGCCAGCAGTTTCCGACTAGGGGGCCAGGGGACCGGGGAGCTGTTTTTT. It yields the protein CASSFRLGGQGTGELFF.

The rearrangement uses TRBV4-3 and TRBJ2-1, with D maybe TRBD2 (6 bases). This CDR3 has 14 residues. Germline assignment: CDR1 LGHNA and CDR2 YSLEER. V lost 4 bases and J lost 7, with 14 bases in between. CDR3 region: CASSRSWGENEQFF. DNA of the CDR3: TGCGCCAGCAGCCGATCGTGGGGGGAGAATGAGCAGTTCTTC.

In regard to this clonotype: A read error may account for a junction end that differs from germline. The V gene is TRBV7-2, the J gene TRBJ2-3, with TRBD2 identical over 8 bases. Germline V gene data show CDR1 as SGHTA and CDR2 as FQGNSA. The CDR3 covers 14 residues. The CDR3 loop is CASSTRTSTDTLYF. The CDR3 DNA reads TGTGCCAGCAGCACGCGGACTAGCACAGATACGCTGTATTTT.

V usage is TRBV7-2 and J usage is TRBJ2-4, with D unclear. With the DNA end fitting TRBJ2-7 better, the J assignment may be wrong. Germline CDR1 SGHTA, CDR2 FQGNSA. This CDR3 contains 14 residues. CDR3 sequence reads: CASSSRSGSYEQYF. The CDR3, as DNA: TGTGCCAGCAGCTCACGCTCAGGATCCTACGAGCAGTACTTC.

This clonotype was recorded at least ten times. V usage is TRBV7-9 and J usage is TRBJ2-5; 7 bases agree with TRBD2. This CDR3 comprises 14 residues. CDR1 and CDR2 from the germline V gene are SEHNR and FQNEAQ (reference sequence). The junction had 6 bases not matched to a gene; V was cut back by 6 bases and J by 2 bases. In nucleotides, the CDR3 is TGTGCCAGCAGTTTGAGGCGGGGGCAAGAGACCCAGTACTTC. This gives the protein CASSLRRGQETQYF.

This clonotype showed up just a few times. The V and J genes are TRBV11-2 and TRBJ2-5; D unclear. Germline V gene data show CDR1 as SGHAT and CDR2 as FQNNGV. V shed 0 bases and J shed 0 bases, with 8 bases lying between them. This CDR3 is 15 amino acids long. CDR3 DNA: TGTGCCAGCAGCTTAGATGGGTCAGACCAAGAGACCCAGTACTTC. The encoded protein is CASSLDGSDQETQYF.

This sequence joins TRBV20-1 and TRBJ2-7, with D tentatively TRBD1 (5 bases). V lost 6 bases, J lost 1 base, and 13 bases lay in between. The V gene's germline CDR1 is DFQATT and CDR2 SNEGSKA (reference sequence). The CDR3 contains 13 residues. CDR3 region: CSAAGPLSYEQYF. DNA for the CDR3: TGCAGTGCCGCAGGGCCCCTATCCTACGAGCAGTACTTC.

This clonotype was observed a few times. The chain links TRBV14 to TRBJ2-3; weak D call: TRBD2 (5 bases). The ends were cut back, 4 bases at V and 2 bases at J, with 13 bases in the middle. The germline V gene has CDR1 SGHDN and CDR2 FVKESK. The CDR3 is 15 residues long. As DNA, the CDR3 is TGTGCCAGCAGCCCACGCGGGCGGACCACAGATACGCAGTATTTT. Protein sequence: CASSPRGRTTDTQYF.

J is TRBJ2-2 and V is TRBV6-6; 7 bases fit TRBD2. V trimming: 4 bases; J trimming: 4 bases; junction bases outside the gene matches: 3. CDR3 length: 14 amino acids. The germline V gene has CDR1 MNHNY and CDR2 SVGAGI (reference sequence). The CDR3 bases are TGTGCCAGCAGTTCCAGGGAGGGCACCGGGGAGCTGTTTTTT. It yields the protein CASSSREGTGELFF.

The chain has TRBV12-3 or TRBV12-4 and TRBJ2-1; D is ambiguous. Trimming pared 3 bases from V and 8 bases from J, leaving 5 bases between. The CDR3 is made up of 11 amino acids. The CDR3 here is CASSFYYEQFF. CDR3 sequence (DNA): TGTGCCAGCAGTTTTTATTATGAGCAGTTCTTC.